Presented here are 20 T cell receptor beta chains from one specimen sequenced in a study of blood T cells in healthy people across ages. The second PCR ran roughly 7 to 12 cycles with a sample-barcoded 5' primer and J-beta primers. TCRdb itself ran the 5' RACE reads through MiXCR, one entry per CDR3 protein. The data show 1.8 million or so distinct CDR3 sequences, about two fifths seen once. Sequenced material: blood. These receptors were collected from a human donor in good health.

The chain links TRBV20-1 to TRBJ2-7; the match to TRBD2 covers 8 bases. V trimming: 5 bases; J trimming: 6 bases; junction bases outside the gene matches: 12. Germline CDR1 reads DFQATT; CDR2 reads SNEGSKA (reference sequence). The CDR3 is 14 amino acids. CDR3 nucleotide sequence: TGCAGTGCTTCAAAAGCGGGGGCAACCTGCGAGCAGTACTTC. Its protein is CSASKAGATCEQYF.

This clonotype has a handful of counts. This sequence joins TRBV7-2 and TRBJ2-7, with a tentative D call TRBD1 (6 bases). Germline-derived CDR1 and CDR2 are SGHTA and FQGNSA. Trimming took off 7 bases at V and 1 base at J, with 11 bases between the two ends. CDR3 size: 13 residues. CDR3 in DNA: TGTGCCAGCACCGAAACAGGGTCCTACGAGCAGTACTTC. It codes for CASTETGSYEQYF.

This clonotype has just a few counts. The chain employs TRBV6-2 or TRBV6-3 and TRBJ2-5; D is perhaps TRBD2 (6 bases). In germline, CDR1 is MNHEY, CDR2 SVGEGT. Trimming pared 7 bases from V and 1 base from J, leaving 16 bases between. The CDR3 sequence is 15 residues long. CDR3 amino acids: CASTETRTIQETQYF. In DNA form, the CDR3 reads TGTGCCAGCACGGAGACAAGGACTATCCAAGAGACCCAGTACTTC.

This chain joins TRBV5-4 and TRBJ1-2; D call uncertain. The CDR3 runs to 11 residues. Trimming pared 7 bases from V and 6 bases from J, leaving 10 bases between. The germline V gene encodes CDR1 SGHNT and CDR2 YYREEE (reference sequence). In DNA, the CDR3 is TGTGCCAGCCCGGGAGCCGATGGCTACACCTTC. Its translation is CASPGADGYTF.

The chain links TRBV29-1 to TRBJ2-7; 10 nucleotides match TRBD2. There are 14 residues in the CDR3. J was trimmed by 2 bases and V by 4 bases; bases with no gene match: 5. Germline loops: CDR1 SQVTM, CDR2 ANQGSEA. The CDR3 coding sequence is TGCAGCGTTGGGACTAGCGGAGCCCCCTACGAGCAGTACTTC. Residues: CSVGTSGAPYEQYF.

A few counts support this clonotype. This chain connects TRBV29-1 to TRBJ2-7; 7 nucleotides match TRBD1. Germline-derived CDR1 and CDR2 are SQVTM and ANQGSEA. V shed 6 bases, J shed 2 bases, and the junction held 10 bases outside the gene matches. This CDR3 is 14 amino acids long. This CDR3 is CSVGKRGLAYEQYF. CDR3 nucleotides: TGCAGCGTCGGGAAGAGGGGGCTCGCCTACGAGCAGTACTTC.

The chain carries TRBV27 and TRBJ2-1; no clear D. This CDR3 is 15 amino acids long. V was clipped by 5 bases and J by 6 bases, with 17 bases between them. CDR1 MNHEY and CDR2 SMNVEV come from the germline V gene (reference sequence). The CDR3 reads CASSPSAPTGNEQFF. CDR3 nucleotides: TGTGCCAGCAGTCCCTCAGCACCGACGGGCAATGAGCAGTTCTTC.

The CDR3 bases are TGTGCCAGCAGTTTGTTACAGGGGGCGCTACGTGGCTACACCTTC. Protein product: CASSLLQGALRGYTF. The V call is TRBV5-6, the J call TRBJ1-2, with 9 bases that match TRBD1. The CDR3 runs to 15 residues. CDR1 is SGHDT and CDR2 is YYEEEE in the germline V gene. V was pared by 5 bases and J by 7 bases, with 12 bases of the junction left unmatched.

This clonotype showed up many times. The CDR3 loop reads CASSYGPEQYF. The CDR3 nucleotides are TGTGCCAGCAGTTACGGACCGGAGCAGTACTTC. The chain combines TRBV6-5 with TRBJ2-7; D gene ambiguous. CDR3 length equals 11 residues. The V end was cut by 2 bases, the J end by 7 bases, with 6 bases between. CDR1 and CDR2 (germline): MNHEY, SVGAGI.

In this sample, this clonotype turned up a few times. The V and J genes are TRBV29-1 and TRBJ2-5; the D is unclear. V lost 5 bases to trimming and J lost 3 bases, with 13 bases between them. The CDR3 loop spans 13 amino acids. CDR1 and CDR2 (germline): SQVTM, ANQGSEA. The CDR3 DNA follows: TGCAGCGTTCGGAGAACAGTTGAAGAGACCCAGTACTTC. Amino acids: CSVRRTVEETQYF.

J is TRBJ2-3 and V is TRBV12-3 or TRBV12-4; the D is unclear. This CDR3 region has 12 residues. Trimming took off 7 bases at V and 0 bases at J, with 5 bases between the two ends. This CDR3 reads CASIASTDTQYF. The CDR3 nucleotides are TGTGCCAGCATCGCTAGCACAGATACGCAGTATTTT.

In its sample, this clonotype was seen many times. A junction boundary mismatches the germline segment, possibly from a read error. The chain employs TRBV4-2 and TRBJ2-7; TRBD2 might be the D (7 bases). Germline V gives CDR1 LGHNA, CDR2 YNFKEQ. CDR3 length: 15 amino acids. The CDR3 sequence is CASSQGGGSSYEQYF. CDR3 nucleotides: TGCGCCAGCAGCCAAGGCGGGGGCAGCAGCTACGAGCAGTACTTC.

The gene calls are TRBV10-3 and TRBJ1-6; maybe TRBD1 (6 bases). Germline V gene lookup returns CDR1 ENHRY and CDR2 SYGVKD. The V end was cut by 6 bases, the J end by 10 bases, with 19 bases between. This CDR3 comprises 15 residues. CDR3 loop: CAISAAGGAESPLHF. The CDR3 nucleotides are TGTGCCATCAGCGCCGCGGGGGGCGCGGAATCACCCCTCCACTTT.

This chain joins TRBV9 and TRBJ2-1; D is unclear. Looked up from germline, CDR1 is SGDLS and CDR2 is YYNGEE. This CDR3 spans 14 amino acids. The V end lost 5 bases, the J end lost 3 bases, and 12 bases lay between the germline ends. The CDR3 here is CASSMTTRYNEQFF. CDR3 nucleotides: TGTGCCAGCAGTATGACAACCCGCTACAATGAGCAGTTCTTC.

The chain uses TRBV5-1 and TRBJ1-2; D unclear. Germline CDR1 SGHRS, CDR2 YFSETQ. V was shortened by 0 bases and J by 6 bases, with 12 bases between the two germline ends. CDR3 length equals 14 residues. CDR3: CASSLESKHHGYTF. CDR3 nucleotide sequence: TGCGCCAGCAGCTTGGAGTCTAAACACCATGGCTACACCTTC.

The V and J genes are TRBV29-1 and TRBJ1-2, with D perhaps matching TRBD1 (5 bases). The ends were cut back, 6 bases at V and 8 bases at J, with 22 bases in the middle. The germline CDR1 and CDR2 sequences are SQVTM and ANQGSEA. This CDR3 comprises 14 residues. CDR3 protein: CSVEAWGRRDGYTF. The CDR3 DNA sequence: TGCAGCGTGGAGGCCTGGGGCAGGAGGGACGGCTACACCTTC.

The chain recombines TRBV4-3 with TRBJ1-2; no clear D. Germline V gene sequence: CDR1 LGHNA, CDR2 YSLEER. The CDR3 length is 15 residues. V lost 5 bases to trimming and J lost 2 bases, with 15 bases between them. CDR3 sequence: CASSSGTTDNYGYTF. As DNA, the CDR3 is TGCGCCAGCAGCTCAGGAACGACGGACAACTATGGCTACACCTTC.

The chain combines TRBV5-1 with TRBJ2-1, with D uncertain. V lost 1 base, J lost 7 bases, and 9 bases lay in between. The germline CDR1 and CDR2 sequences are SGHRS and YFSETQ. The CDR3 is made up of 13 amino acids. For the CDR3, the DNA is TGCGCCAGCAGCTTGCAGGAGTCTAATGAGCAGTTCTTC. Amino acids: CASSLQESNEQFF.

This chain links TRBV29-1 with TRBJ1-1; maybe TRBD1 (5 bases). Germline V lookup: CDR1 SQVTM, CDR2 ANQGSEA. The CDR3 extends over 11 amino acids. V lost 7 bases, J lost 8 bases, and 14 bases lay in between. In DNA form, the CDR3 reads TGCAGCGCCACACGGGGACTCGAAGCTTTCTTT. Amino acid sequence: CSATRGLEAFF.

V usage is TRBV7-2 and J usage is TRBJ2-3; the match to TRBD2 covers 13 bases. From germline, CDR1 is SGHTA and CDR2 FQGNSA. The CDR3 totals 16 residues. V was pared by 5 bases and J by 6 bases, with 8 bases of the junction left unmatched. CDR3 in amino acids: CASSPGLAGVYDTQYF. The CDR3 DNA reads as TGTGCCAGCAGCCCCGGACTAGCGGGGGTCTACGATACGCAGTATTTT.